The 20 T cell receptor beta chains in this list originate from one sample, sequenced in a study of cytomegalovirus exposure and HLA in healthy donors. This PCR relied on a set of 60 Vbeta primers and 13 Jbeta primers. This table comes from immunoSEQ multiplex PCR, and its TCRdb copy is limited to in-frame clones, with some not included. The sample records approximately 140,000 clones, around 79% being singletons. The sample consisted of PBMCs. These receptors originate from a female donor in good health and CMV-seronegative.

The chain links TRBV5-5 to TRBJ1-5, with D possibly TRBD1 on 5 matching bases. The CDR3 is 16 residues long. CDR1 is SGHKS, CDR2 YYEKEE, per germline (reference sequence). Trimming shortened V by 0 bases and J by 0 bases, and 10 bases separated the two germline ends. The CDR3 protein is CASSLDPGYSNQPQHF. Written as DNA, the CDR3 is TGTGCCAGCAGCTTGGACCCAGGGTATAGCAATCAGCCCCAGCATTTT.

The V call is TRBV5-1, the J call TRBJ2-5, with TRBD2 matching 11 bases. The J call may be faulty, since TRBJ2-7 better matches the DNA end. This CDR3 spans 15 amino acids. Looked up from germline, CDR1 is SGHRS and CDR2 is YFSETQ. The CDR3, as DNA: TGCGCCAGCAGCTTTACTAGCGGGGGTACCTACGAGCAGTACTTC. Its protein is CASSFTSGGTYEQYF.

This clone came up once. This rearrangement joins TRBV6-5 to TRBJ2-7; 8 nucleotides line up with TRBD1. Germline V CDR1 and CDR2: MNHEY, SVGAGI. The CDR3 sequence is 14 residues long. With V trimmed by 5 bases and J by 0 bases, 3 bases remained unmatched. CDR3 amino acids: CASSTTGDSYEQYF. DNA for the CDR3: TGTGCCAGCAGTACGACAGGGGACTCCTACGAGCAGTACTTC.

This chain connects TRBV10-3 to TRBJ2-7; 9 positions match TRBD2. The junction had 6 bases not matched to a gene; V was cut back by 7 bases and J by 2 bases. Germline-derived CDR1 and CDR2 are ENHRY and SYGVKD. The CDR3 has 14 residues. CDR3 DNA: TGTGCCATCACAGCGGCTAGCGGGACCTACGAGCAGTACTTC. Protein sequence: CAITAASGTYEQYF.

V usage is TRBV19 and J usage is TRBJ1-4, with D uncertain. Germline loops: CDR1 LNHDA, CDR2 SQIVND (reference sequence). The V end lost 5 bases, the J end lost 7 bases, and 11 bases lay between the germline ends. This CDR3 is built from 13 residues. In DNA, the CDR3 is TGTGCCAGTAGTCCGGCGGTTACTGAAAAACTGTTTTTT. This translates into CASSPAVTEKLFF.

The V and J genes are TRBV6-5 and TRBJ1-6; tentatively, D is TRBD1 (6 bases). Germline assignment: CDR1 MNHEY and CDR2 SVGAGI. The CDR3 is made up of 13 amino acids. V was trimmed by 0 bases and J by 15 bases, leaving 12 bases between them. CDR3 nucleotides: TGTGCCAGCAGTTACTCGAGGACAGATCTCCTCCACTTT. This sequence encodes CASSYSRTDLLHF.

The chain combines TRBV4-3 with TRBJ1-5; TRBD1 agrees at 7 bases. Germline assignment: CDR1 LGHNA and CDR2 YSLEER. CDR3 length equals 17 residues. V lost 0 bases, J lost 2 bases, and 7 bases stayed unmatched. CDR3 protein: CASSQDVTGVGNQPQHF. CDR3 bases: TGCGCCAGCAGCCAAGACGTAACAGGGGTGGGCAATCAGCCCCAGCATTTT.

This sequence joins TRBV2 and TRBJ2-2; D possibly corresponds to TRBD1 (6 bases). V lost 11 bases to trimming and J lost 1 base, with 11 bases between them. Germline V lookup: CDR1 SNHLY, CDR2 FYNNEI. The CDR3 spans 13 residues. CDR3 protein: CAGEGVNTGELFF. The CDR3 DNA sequence: TGTGCCGGAGAGGGGGTGAACACCGGGGAGCTGTTTTTT.

The rearrangement joins TRBV5-8 to TRBJ2-4, with D perhaps matching TRBD2 (7 bases). The CDR3 has 17 amino acids. With 3 bases removed from V and 0 bases from J, the gap between germline ends came to 16 bases. Germline V CDR1 and CDR2: SGHTS, YDEGEE. The CDR3 is CASSSWGGALAKNIQYF. CDR3 DNA: TGTGCCAGCAGCTCCTGGGGGGGGGCTCTAGCCAAAAACATTCAGTACTTC.

V is TRBV2 and J is TRBJ1-2, with D possibly TRBD1 on 5 matching bases. The CDR3 runs to 13 residues. V lost 6 bases, J lost 1 base, and 9 bases lay in between. Germline V CDR1 and CDR2: SNHLY, FYNNEI. This CDR3 reads CASRKGVNYGYTF. CDR3 DNA sequence: TGTGCCAGCAGGAAAGGGGTTAACTATGGCTACACCTTC.

This chain joins TRBV7-2 and TRBJ1-4; 7 nucleotides match TRBD1. Germline lookup yields CDR1 SGHTA and CDR2 FQGNSA. Trimming at V came to 2 bases and at J to 8 bases, leaving 11 bases not matched to a gene. This CDR3 spans 16 amino acids. CDR3 nucleotides: TGTGCCAGCAGCTTATTCAGGGGGACAGTGGGGGAAAAACTGTTTTTT. Amino acids: CASSLFRGTVGEKLFF.

The genes are TRBV29-1 and TRBJ2-1, with 8 bases identical to TRBD2. The CDR3 is made up of 12 amino acids. Trimming cost V 3 bases and J 9 bases; bases outside gene matches: 4. Germline loops: CDR1 SQVTM, CDR2 ANQGSEA. The chain's CDR3 is CSVDLRGGEQFF. CDR3 DNA sequence: TGCAGCGTTGATCTCCGGGGGGGTGAGCAGTTCTTC.

The chain recombines TRBV10-3 with TRBJ1-1, with 8 bases aligning to TRBD1. Germline V gene data show CDR1 as ENHRY and CDR2 as SYGVKD. V shed 6 bases and J 12 bases; nucleotides not matched to a gene: 15. The CDR3 spans 14 residues. The CDR3 region has the DNA TGTGCCATCAGCCCAACTATCGACAGGGGTAAAACTTTCTTT. It codes for CAISPTIDRGKTFF.

CDR3 region: CASSVVATYEQYF. CDR3 bases: TGTGCCAGCAGCGTAGTGGCAACCTACGAGCAGTACTTC. The chain combines TRBV9 with TRBJ2-7; D is unresolved. Trimming cost V 0 bases and J 2 bases, with 6 bases left between them. Germline V gene lookup returns CDR1 SGDLS and CDR2 YYNGEE. The CDR3 is 13 residues long.

The chain employs TRBV30 and TRBJ1-3; D remains ambiguous. Per the germline V gene, CDR1 is GTSNPN and CDR2 is SVGIG (reference sequence). Trimming shortened V by 2 bases and J by 10 bases, and 12 bases separated the two germline ends. This CDR3 comprises 12 residues. CDR3 DNA: TGTGCCTGGAGTCCACGGGAAGGGACCATATATTTT. Its translation is CAWSPREGTIYF.

This chain joins TRBV19 and TRBJ1-2, with D unclear. Germline CDR1 and CDR2: LNHDA and SQIVND (reference sequence). The CDR3 has 13 amino acids. V lost 6 bases to trimming and J lost 5 bases, with 13 bases between them. This CDR3 reads CASREEFRYGYTF. The DNA of the CDR3 is TGTGCCAGTAGGGAGGAGTTTCGATATGGCTACACCTTC. The variable domain in full, completed from reference TRBV19 and TRBJ1-2, reads DGGITQSPKYLFRKEGQNVTLSCEQNLNHDAMYWYRQDPGQGLRLIYYSQIVNDFQKGDIAEGYSVSREKKESFPLTVTSAQKNPTAFYLCASREEFRYGYTFGSGTRLTVV.

The genes are TRBV1 and TRBJ2-2; the tabulated D call, TRBD2, remains unverified against the DNA. TRBV1 is a known pseudogene. This CDR3 contains 17 residues. The CDR3 DNA reads TGCACCAGCAGCCAAGGTGCGCCTAGCGGGAGGACCGGGGAGCTGTTTTTT. Protein: CTSSQGAPSGRTGELFF.

This rearrangement joins TRBV19 to TRBJ2-3, with 9 bases identical to TRBD2. Per germline, CDR1 LNHDA and CDR2 SQIVND (reference sequence). With V trimmed by 6 bases and J by 4 bases, 8 bases remained unmatched. CDR3 size: 15 residues. In DNA, the CDR3 is TGTGCCAGTAGGACGTCTGCGGGAGGGCCAGATACGCAGTATTTT. Its translation: CASRTSAGGPDTQYF.

The CDR3 reads CASSLKLQTGPNEQFF. CDR3 in DNA: TGCGCCAGCAGCCTAAAACTCCAGACAGGGCCGAATGAGCAGTTCTTC. This rearrangement joins TRBV4-3 to TRBJ2-1; 7 bases line up with TRBD1. The CDR3 runs to 16 residues. Looked up from germline, CDR1 is LGHNA and CDR2 is YSLEER. The junction had 13 bases not matched to a gene; V was cut back by 4 bases and J by 7 bases.

V and J are TRBV6-1 and TRBJ2-5, with TRBD2 matching over 8 bases. Trimming removed 2 bases from V and 2 bases from J; junction bases left unmatched: 4. The CDR3 extends over 15 amino acids. Germline CDR1 is MNHNS and CDR2 is SASEGT. The CDR3 coding sequence is TGTGCCAGCAGTGAACTCAGCGGGGGACAAGAGACCCAGTACTTC. It translates to CASSELSGGQETQYF.